The 32 T cell receptor beta chains reported below all come from one sample, sequenced in a study of cytomegalovirus exposure and HLA in healthy donors. PCR involved 60 Vbeta and 13 Jbeta primers. Sequenced by immunoSEQ multiplex PCR; TCRdb stores in-frame clones only, minus some. The sample lists roughly 190,000 clones, approximately 80% occurring once. The sample was PBMCs. These receptors originate from a woman in her 30s in good health and CMV-seropositive.

The J gene is TRBJ2-5, the V gene TRBV20-1; D is unclear. The CDR3 has 10 residues. Trimming shortened V by 8 bases and J by 1 base, and 5 bases separated the two germline ends. Per germline, CDR1 DFQATT and CDR2 SNEGSKA (reference sequence). This chain's CDR3 is CSPVQETQYF. The CDR3 nucleotides read TGCAGTCCGGTCCAAGAGACCCAGTACTTC.

This chain joins TRBV6-5 and TRBJ1-2; 9 nucleotides align to TRBD1. CDR1 and CDR2 from the germline V gene are MNHEY and SVGAGI. This CDR3 has 13 residues. J lost 4 bases, V lost 8 bases, and 5 bases had no gene match. The CDR3 region has the DNA TGTGCCAGCCATAGGGACAGGGCCTATGGCTACACCTTC. The encoded protein is CASHRDRAYGYTF.

This clone was seen a few times. The rearrangement links TRBV5-1 to TRBJ1-6; D is unclear. The ends were cut back, 5 bases at V and 0 bases at J, with 18 bases in the middle. Germline V CDR1 and CDR2: SGHRS, YFSETQ. This CDR3 contains 18 residues. This chain's CDR3 is CASSPSGGRGSYNSPLHF. The CDR3 nucleotides read TGCGCCAGCAGTCCCTCAGGAGGGCGGGGCTCCTATAATTCACCCCTCCACTTT.

The rearrangement links TRBV30 to TRBJ1-6; D is ambiguous. The V and J ends lost 3 bases and 5 bases respectively, with 5 bases between them. This CDR3 contains 12 residues. Germline V gene sequence: CDR1 GTSNPN, CDR2 SVGIG (reference sequence). CDR3 region: CAWRRDNSPLHF. The CDR3 DNA follows: TGTGCCTGGAGGCGTGATAATTCACCCCTCCACTTT. The whole variable domain, remainder taken from reference TRBV30 and TRBJ1-6, is SQTIHQWPATLVQPVGSPLSLECTVEGTSNPNLYWYRQAAGRGLQLLFYSVGIGQISSEVPQNLSASRPQDRQFILSSKKLLLSDSGFYLCAWRRDNSPLHFGNGTRLTVT.

To note about this clone: One junction end does not reproduce the germline sequence, and a read error may be involved. V and J are TRBV7-7 and TRBJ2-5; 12 bases align to TRBD1. The germline V gene has CDR1 SSHAT and CDR2 FNYEAQ (reference sequence). This CDR3 has 15 residues. CDR3: CASSLGQGAGETQYF. The CDR3 nucleotides are TGTGCTAGCAGCTTGGGACAGGGGGCAGGGGAGACCCAGTACTTC.

CDR3 protein: CASRRGQGPGTEAFF. CDR3 in DNA: TGCGCCAGCAGAAGAGGACAGGGGCCGGGTACTGAAGCTTTCTTT. The V call is TRBV4-1, the J call TRBJ1-1; the match to TRBD1 covers 9 bases. Unmatched junction bases numbered 10, after V lost 6 bases and J lost 5 bases. The V gene's germline CDR1 is MGHRA and CDR2 YSYEKL. This CDR3 comprises 15 residues.

Written as DNA, the CDR3 is TGTGCCAGTAGTCAGGGAGCCAACGTCCTGACTTTC. It translates to CASSQGANVLTF. V and J are TRBV19 and TRBJ2-6; D is perhaps TRBD1 (5 bases). The CDR3 runs to 12 residues. The germline V gene encodes CDR1 LNHDA and CDR2 SQIVND (reference sequence). Trimming stripped 5 bases from V and 7 bases from J, with 6 bases between.

This chain uses TRBV15 with TRBJ2-2; weak D call: TRBD1 (6 bases). V dropped 2 bases and J dropped 3 bases, with 10 bases sitting between them. The CDR3 totals 15 residues. Germline CDR1 reads LNHNV; CDR2 reads YYDKDF (reference sequence). The CDR3 DNA follows: TGTGCCACCAGCAGAATTTCAGGGGACACCGGGGAGCTGTTTTTT. It is translated as CATSRISGDTGELFF.

This chain's CDR3 is CASSPPGRVEQYF. The CDR3 DNA sequence: TGTGCCAGCAGCCCCCCGGGGAGAGTCGAGCAGTACTTC. The rearrangement uses TRBV7-9 and TRBJ2-7; the D gene is possibly TRBD2 (5 bases). The CDR3 spans 13 residues. The V end lost 5 bases, the J end lost 6 bases, and 14 bases lay between the germline ends. Germline assignment: CDR1 SEHNR and CDR2 FQNEAQ (reference sequence).

The rearrangement links TRBV29-1 to TRBJ1-4, with 7 bases matching TRBD1. Unmatched junction bases numbered 8, after V lost 6 bases and J lost 4 bases. Germline CDR1 is SQVTM and CDR2 is ANQGSEA. This CDR3 is 14 amino acids long. DNA of the CDR3: TGCAGCGTCCGACAGGGAAGGCTTAATGAAAAACTGTTTTTT. Its translation: CSVRQGRLNEKLFF. The full variable domain, with the rest looked up from reference TRBV29-1 and TRBJ1-4, is SAVISQKPSRDICQRGTSLTIQCQVDSQVTMMFWYRQQPGQSLTLIATANQGSEATYESGFVIDKFPISRPNLTFSTLTVSNMSPEDSSIYLCSVRQGRLNEKLFFGSGTQLSVL.

The V call is TRBV21-1, the J call TRBJ2-7; TRBD2, the D gene given by the table, was not confirmed from the DNA. TRBV21-1 is deemed a pseudogene. The CDR3 runs 16 residues. DNA for the CDR3: TGTGCCAGCAGCAAAGGGGGAGTTGCTCGGGGGTACGAGCAGTACTTC. Protein sequence: CASSKGGVARGYEQYF.

This clone was found once. The chain recombines TRBV6-5 with TRBJ2-7; TRBD1 agrees at 7 bases. CDR1 and CDR2 (germline): MNHEY, SVGAGI. With V trimmed by 0 bases and J by 6 bases, 2 bases remained unmatched. The CDR3 spans 13 residues. The CDR3 sequence is CASSYSNRGEQYF. The CDR3 DNA sequence: TGTGCCAGCAGTTACTCGAACAGGGGCGAGCAGTACTTC.

This clone came up once. The chain employs TRBV7-9 and TRBJ2-7; perhaps TRBD2 as D (5 bases). The CDR3 is 14 amino acids. Germline-derived CDR1 and CDR2 are SEHNR and FQNEAQ (reference sequence). V was pared by 5 bases and J by 0 bases, with 11 bases between. As DNA, the CDR3 is TGTGCCAGCAGCCCCCCGGGGTCCTCCTACGAGCAGTACTTC. It yields the protein CASSPPGSSYEQYF.

The sample holds a few counts of this clone. The chain links TRBV19 to TRBJ1-3, with D perhaps matching TRBD1 (6 bases). V gave up 6 bases and J gave up 0 bases, with 9 bases separating them. CDR3 size: 14 residues. CDR1 is LNHDA, CDR2 SQIVND, per germline (reference sequence). In DNA, the CDR3 is TGTGCCAGTAGGCGGGGGCTCTCTGGAAACACCATATATTTT. This translates into CASRRGLSGNTIYF.

The V call is TRBV5-1, the J call TRBJ2-7; D might be TRBD1 (5 bases). V dropped 0 bases and J dropped 4 bases, with 11 bases sitting between them. Germline assignment: CDR1 SGHRS and CDR2 YFSETQ. CDR3 length: 14 residues. The CDR3 DNA sequence: TGCGCCAGCAGCTTGGAGGGGCTGATTTACGAGCAGTACTTC. Amino acid sequence: CASSLEGLIYEQYF.

V gene TRBV10-3 combines with J gene TRBJ2-5; D perhaps matches TRBD2 (6 bases). Trimming cost V 1 base and J 2 bases, with 17 bases left between them. Germline loops: CDR1 ENHRY, CDR2 SYGVKD. The length of the CDR3 is 17 residues. DNA for the CDR3: TGTGCCATCAGTGAGTTGCGGACTAAAGGAGGACAAGAGACCCAGTACTTC. It yields the protein CAISELRTKGGQETQYF.

This clone was counted a few times. The V gene is TRBV10-3, the J gene TRBJ2-2; the D is unclear. The CDR3 has 12 amino acids. Trimming left V 5 bases short and J 7 bases short, with 8 bases between. Germline V gene lookup returns CDR1 ENHRY and CDR2 SYGVKD. The DNA of the CDR3 is TGTGCCATCAGTTCCCCGGGCGGGGAGCTGTTTTTT. Encoded protein: CAISSPGGELFF.

Turning to this clone: A read error may produce the germline difference seen at one junction end. The V call is TRBV7-9, the J call TRBJ1-2; D unresolved. The CDR3 is 15 residues long. Germline V gene lookup returns CDR1 SEHNR and CDR2 FQNEAQ (reference sequence). The CDR3 loop is CSSSLAAGEVAGYTF. DNA of the CDR3: TGTTCCAGCAGCTTAGCGGCGGGTGAGGTCGCTGGCTACACCTTC.

The chain links TRBV18 to TRBJ1-4, with 7 bases lining up with TRBD1. The CDR3 consists of 16 residues. CDR1 and CDR2 from the germline V gene are KGHSH and LQKENI. V lost 4 bases to trimming and J lost 8 bases; unmatched junction nucleotides: 13. In DNA, the CDR3 is TGTGCCAGCTCACTGGACGTTCGGGACAGTAAAGAAAAACTGTTTTTT. Amino acids: CASSLDVRDSKEKLFF.

This chain uses TRBV6-1 with TRBJ2-1, with D possibly TRBD2 on 5 matching bases. The CDR3 runs to 13 residues. Deletions cut 6 bases from V and 6 bases from J, with 12 bases between. The germline gives CDR1 MNHNS, CDR2 SASEGT. The CDR3 region has the DNA TGTGCCAGCAGGGCTAGCCTGAGCAATGAGCAGTTCTTC. It translates to CASRASLSNEQFF.

The chain joins TRBV9 to TRBJ2-7, with 12 bases identical to TRBD1. Germline lookup yields CDR1 SGDLS and CDR2 YYNGEE. CDR3 length: 15 residues. V shed 3 bases and J 6 bases; nucleotides not matched to a gene: 7. The CDR3 here is CASSGPGQGAFEQYF. The CDR3 DNA reads TGTGCCAGCAGCGGTCCGGGACAGGGGGCTTTCGAGCAGTACTTC.

The rearrangement joins TRBV7-8 to TRBJ1-5; 11 bases match TRBD1. J gave up 6 bases and V 4 bases, and 8 bases lay outside the gene matches. The CDR3 covers 16 residues. Germline CDR1 and CDR2: SGHVS and FQNEAQ. As DNA, the CDR3 is TGTGCCAGCAGCTCTCGGGCGGACAGGGGGCTTCAGCCCCAGCATTTT. Amino acids: CASSSRADRGLQPQHF. The full variable domain, in which reference TRBV7-8 and TRBJ1-5 provide the parts outside the CDR3, is GAGVSQSPRYKVAKRGQDVALRCDPISGHVSLFWYQQALGQGPEFLTYFQNEAQLDKSGLPSDRFFAERPEGSVSTLKIQRTQQEDSAVYLCASSSRADRGLQPQHFGDGTRLSIL.

The V and J genes are TRBV29-1 and TRBJ2-7; no clear D. The CDR3 has 14 amino acids. CDR1 is SQVTM, CDR2 ANQGSEA, per germline. V lost 4 bases and J lost 3, with 16 bases in between. The CDR3 protein is CSVAGLANFYEQYF. CDR3 in DNA: TGCAGCGTTGCTGGGCTCGCGAACTTCTACGAGCAGTACTTC.

The gene calls are TRBV28 and TRBJ2-1, with TRBD2 matching over 12 bases. The CDR3 totals 16 residues. V was pared by 7 bases and J by 5 bases, with 9 bases of the junction left unmatched. CDR1 is MDHEN and CDR2 is SYDVKM in the germline V gene. The CDR3 reads CASTPWTSGENNEQFF. The CDR3 DNA follows: TGTGCCAGCACCCCTTGGACTAGCGGGGAAAACAATGAGCAGTTCTTC.

The rearrangement uses TRBV19 and TRBJ1-4; D unresolved. The germline V and J ends were trimmed by 6 bases and 9 bases, with 8 bases remaining between them. The V gene's germline CDR1 is LNHDA and CDR2 SQIVND (reference sequence). CDR3 length equals 11 residues. CDR3 nucleotides: TGTGCCAGTAGGATTGGGCAAAAACTGTTTTTT. Translation gives CASRIGQKLFF.

V gene TRBV6-6 combines with J gene TRBJ2-3; D possibly corresponds to TRBD2 (5 bases). The V gene lost 4 bases and the J gene lost 0 bases, with 8 bases spanning the gap. Germline CDR1 reads MNHNY; CDR2 reads SVGAGI (reference sequence). The CDR3 has 14 residues. Here the CDR3 DNA reads TGTGCCAGCAGTTTAGCGTCTAGCACAGATACGCAGTATTTT. Residues: CASSLASSTDTQYF.

V and J are TRBV19 and TRBJ1-5, with D perhaps TRBD1 (6 bases). V was clipped by 5 bases and J by 3 bases, with 14 bases between them. The CDR3 has 15 residues. Germline loops: CDR1 LNHDA, CDR2 SQIVND (reference sequence). CDR3 protein: CASSFEDSYNQPQHF. CDR3 in DNA: TGTGCCAGTAGTTTCGAGGACAGCTACAATCAGCCCCAGCATTTT.

The chain couples TRBV5-1 to TRBJ2-2; 7 nucleotides line up with TRBD1. The CDR3 length is 15 residues. V lost 1 base, J lost 4 bases, and 4 bases stayed unmatched. Germline V gene lookup returns CDR1 SGHRS and CDR2 YFSETQ. CDR3 region: CASSLKGGTTGELFF. CDR3 nucleotide sequence: TGCGCCAGCAGCTTGAAAGGGGGCACCACCGGGGAGCTGTTTTTT.

The chain uses TRBV29-1 and TRBJ1-3; a weak D match, TRBD1 (5 bases). Germline values: CDR1 SQVTM, CDR2 ANQGSEA. Trimming removed 7 bases from V and 0 bases from J, with 10 bases in between. The CDR3 is 13 amino acids. The CDR3 DNA is TGCAGCGCCTGCAGGGACTCTGGAAACACCATATATTTT. It yields the protein CSACRDSGNTIYF.

The rearrangement links TRBV5-1 to TRBJ2-5; 8 positions match TRBD2. V gave up 4 bases and J gave up 6 bases; unmatched junction bases: 2. The CDR3 is 12 residues long. Germline V gives CDR1 SGHRS, CDR2 YFSETQ. The CDR3 sequence is CASSREGQTQYF. Here the CDR3 DNA reads TGCGCCAGCAGCCGGGAGGGGCAGACCCAGTACTTC. The full variable domain, in which reference TRBV5-1 and TRBJ2-5 provide the parts outside the CDR3, is KAGVTQTPRYLIKTRGQQVTLSCSPISGHRSVSWYQQTPGQGLQFLFEYFSETQRNKGNFPGRFSGRQFSNSRSEMNVSTLELGDSALYLCASSREGQTQYFGPGTRLLVL.

This chain uses TRBV7-2 with TRBJ2-1, with 10 bases lining up with TRBD2. The V gene's germline CDR1 is SGHTA and CDR2 FQGNSA. The trim removed 1 base at V and 10 bases at J, leaving 10 bases unmatched. The CDR3 contains 16 residues. Here the CDR3 reads CASSLGPSGGGREQFF. As DNA, the CDR3 is TGTGCCAGCAGCTTAGGTCCTAGCGGGGGAGGGAGGGAGCAGTTCTTC. Full variable domain (rest looked up from reference TRBV7-2 and TRBJ2-1): GAGVSQSPSNKVTEKGKDVELRCDPISGHTALYWYRQSLGQGLEFLIYFQGNSAPDKSGLPSDRFSAERTGGSVSTLTIQRTQQEDSAVYLCASSLGPSGGGREQFFGPGTRLTVL.

The chain combines TRBV11-2 with TRBJ2-1, with TRBD2 matching 8 bases. CDR3 length: 15 residues. Germline V gene sequence: CDR1 SGHAT, CDR2 FQNNGV. The V and J ends lost 7 bases and 2 bases, in that order; junction bases with no gene match: 7. The CDR3: CASTEIAGPYNEQFF. In DNA, the CDR3 is TGTGCCAGCACCGAAATAGCGGGACCCTACAATGAGCAGTTCTTC.